A selection of T cell receptor beta chains follows, all from one sample in a study of CD8 T cells in ankylosing spondylitis. TCRdb called the 5' RACE reads again in MiXCR, with one record for every CDR3 protein. The table has under 950,000 distinct CDR3 sequences, around 17% seen once. Sequenced sample: blood, either unsorted or a sorted T cell fraction (not recorded which). These receptors were obtained from a male donor with ankylosing spondylitis. CDR3s include the opening cysteine and the closing phenylalanine or tryptophan. Fields, in order: V gene, D gene, J gene, clone size, CDR3 protein, CDR3 DNA. D genes are given only for firm matches. Part of the rows lack a size; the others show once, few, many or a class for expanded clones.

v_gene: TRBV5-1
d_gene: -
j_gene: TRBJ2-5
abundance: once
CDR3aa: CASSLGQLGQYF
CDR3nt: TGCGCCAGCAGCTTGGGGCAGCTCGGCCAGTACTTC

v_gene: TRBV3-1
d_gene: -
j_gene: TRBJ2-5
abundance: -
CDR3aa: CASSQEGPDTGETQYF
CDR3nt: TGTGCCAGCAGCCAAGAGGGCCCAGACACGGGGGAGACCCAGTACTTC

v_gene: TRBV7-8
d_gene: TRBD1
j_gene: TRBJ2-1
abundance: many
CDR3aa: CASSLAIRTGGRGNEQFF
CDR3nt: TGTGCCAGCAGCTTAGCGATAAGGACAGGGGGACGAGGCAATGAGCAGTTCTTC

v_gene: TRBV12-3/TRBV12-4
d_gene: -
j_gene: TRBJ2-1
abundance: few
CDR3aa: CASSPEGGAYNEQFF
CDR3nt: TGTGCCAGCAGCCCCGAGGGCGGGGCTTACAATGAGCAGTTCTTC

v_gene: TRBV27
d_gene: -
j_gene: TRBJ1-5
abundance: -
CDR3aa: CASSPSPAGQPQHF
CDR3nt: TGTGCCAGCAGTCCTTCCCCCGCGGGTCAGCCCCAGCATTTT

v_gene: TRBV3-1
d_gene: -
j_gene: TRBJ2-5
abundance: many
CDR3aa: CASSQDGPSREF
CDR3nt: TGTGCCAGCAGCCAAGATGGGCCTAGTAGGGAGTTC

v_gene: TRBV7-6
d_gene: -
j_gene: TRBJ1-5
abundance: few
CDR3aa: CASSTPAGNQPQHF
CDR3nt: TGTGCCAGCAGCACCCCGGCCGGTAATCAGCCCCAGCATTTT

v_gene: TRBV2
d_gene: -
j_gene: TRBJ2-2
abundance: -
CDR3aa: CASMSGANTGELFF
CDR3nt: TGTGCCAGCATGTCCGGGGCGAACACCGGGGAGCTGTTTTTT

v_gene: TRBV5-1
d_gene: TRBD2
j_gene: TRBJ2-1
abundance: -
CDR3aa: CASSPGLAGAKGNEQFF
CDR3nt: TGCGCCAGCAGCCCGGGACTAGCGGGCGCTAAGGGCAATGAGCAGTTCTTC

v_gene: TRBV4-3
d_gene: -
j_gene: TRBJ2-3
abundance: few
CDR3aa: CASSQAMGGTDTQYF
CDR3nt: TGCGCCAGCAGCCAGGCGATGGGTGGCACAGATACGCAGTATTTT

v_gene: TRBV15
d_gene: TRBD1
j_gene: TRBJ1-1
abundance: few
CDR3aa: CATSREGTGDVDTEAFF
CDR3nt: TGTGCCACCAGCAGAGAAGGGACAGGGGATGTGGACACTGAAGCTTTCTTT

v_gene: TRBV29-1
d_gene: -
j_gene: TRBJ2-7
abundance: -
CDR3aa: CSVEDRGGRSYEQYF
CDR3nt: TGCAGCGTTGAAGATCGAGGCGGGCGATCCTACGAGCAGTACTTC

v_gene: TRBV7-9
d_gene: TRBD2
j_gene: TRBJ2-1
abundance: few
CDR3aa: CASSYGLAGAYNEQFF
CDR3nt: TGTGCCAGCAGCTACGGACTAGCGGGAGCGTACAATGAGCAGTTCTTC

v_gene: TRBV12-3/TRBV12-4
d_gene: TRBD2
j_gene: TRBJ2-1
abundance: -
CDR3aa: CASSPTLGTSGANNEQFF
CDR3nt: TGTGCCAGCAGTCCGACCCTCGGGACTAGCGGGGCCAACAATGAGCAGTTCTTC

v_gene: TRBV12-3/TRBV12-4
d_gene: -
j_gene: TRBJ1-6
abundance: -
CDR3aa: CASRRGRERNSPLHF
CDR3nt: TGTGCCAGCAGACGAGGGAGGGAGAGGAATTCACCCCTCCACTTT

v_gene: TRBV5-1
d_gene: -
j_gene: TRBJ2-7
abundance: -
CDR3aa: CASRVGAGYEQYF
CDR3nt: TGCGCCAGTAGGGTAGGGGCCGGATACGAGCAGTACTTC

v_gene: TRBV18
d_gene: TRBD2
j_gene: TRBJ2-1
abundance: -
CDR3aa: CASSLTTSGGGSSYNEQFF
CDR3nt: TGTGCCAGCTCACTAACGACTAGCGGGGGGGGAAGCTCCTACAATGAGCAGTTCTTC

v_gene: TRBV12-3/TRBV12-4
d_gene: -
j_gene: TRBJ2-7
abundance: few
CDR3aa: CASTMRTAYEQYF
CDR3nt: TGTGCCAGCACCATGAGGACAGCCTACGAGCAGTACTTC

v_gene: TRBV9
d_gene: TRBD2
j_gene: TRBJ2-7
abundance: -
CDR3aa: CASSPSGAGEREQYF
CDR3nt: TGTGCCAGCAGCCCCAGCGGAGCGGGAGAGAGAGAGCAGTACTTC

v_gene: TRBV6-1
d_gene: TRBD1
j_gene: TRBJ1-2
abundance: -
CDR3aa: CASRNPDRGNYGYTF
CDR3nt: TGTGCCAGCAGAAACCCCGACAGGGGAAACTATGGCTACACCTTC

v_gene: TRBV15
d_gene: -
j_gene: TRBJ1-1
abundance: -
CDR3aa: CATSPKGRGMNTEAFF
CDR3nt: TGTGCCACCAGCCCTAAGGGGCGGGGTATGAACACTGAAGCTTTCTTT

v_gene: TRBV7-2
d_gene: -
j_gene: TRBJ2-2
abundance: few
CDR3aa: CASSQVGGLHGELFF
CDR3nt: TGTGCCAGCAGCCAAGTAGGGGGTTTACACGGGGAGCTGTTTTTT

v_gene: TRBV4-1
d_gene: -
j_gene: TRBJ2-7
abundance: -
CDR3aa: CASSPGLPRPGGYEQYF
CDR3nt: TGCGCCAGCAGCCCGGGACTCCCAAGGCCGGGTGGCTACGAGCAGTACTTC

v_gene: TRBV20-1
d_gene: -
j_gene: TRBJ1-2
abundance: -
CDR3aa: CSARDWSANYGYTF
CDR3nt: TGCAGTGCTAGAGACTGGTCAGCTAACTATGGCTACACCTTC

v_gene: TRBV20-1
d_gene: -
j_gene: TRBJ1-1
abundance: many
CDR3aa: CSARESTVAEAFF
CDR3nt: TGCAGTGCTAGAGAGTCTACCGTCGCTGAAGCTTTCTTT

v_gene: TRBV5-1
d_gene: -
j_gene: TRBJ2-5
abundance: -
CDR3aa: CASSLVPVDREETQYF
CDR3nt: TGCGCCAGCAGCTTGGTGCCGGTGGACAGAGAAGAGACCCAGTACTTC

v_gene: TRBV12-3/TRBV12-4
d_gene: -
j_gene: TRBJ2-1
abundance: -
CDR3aa: CASSPSWRAYNEQFF
CDR3nt: TGTGCCAGCAGTCCCAGCTGGAGGGCCTACAATGAGCAGTTCTTC

v_gene: TRBV18
d_gene: TRBD2
j_gene: TRBJ2-1
abundance: many
CDR3aa: CASSTTSGGGSYNEQFF
CDR3nt: TGTGCCAGCTCAACGACTAGCGGAGGAGGGAGCTACAATGAGCAGTTCTTC

v_gene: TRBV7-2
d_gene: -
j_gene: TRBJ2-7
abundance: few
CDR3aa: CASSLATLPYF
CDR3nt: TGTGCCAGCAGCTTAGCGACCTTACCTTACTTC

v_gene: TRBV6-5
d_gene: TRBD2
j_gene: TRBJ2-1
abundance: -
CDR3aa: CASSYGAGGGYEQFF
CDR3nt: TGTGCCAGCAGTTACGGCGCGGGAGGGGGGTATGAGCAGTTCTTC

v_gene: TRBV20-1
d_gene: -
j_gene: TRBJ1-1
abundance: -
CDR3aa: CSATGDTWANTEAFF
CDR3nt: TGCAGTGCTACTGGGGATACGTGGGCCAACACTGAAGCTTTCTTT

v_gene: TRBV20-1
d_gene: TRBD1
j_gene: TRBJ2-5
abundance: few
CDR3aa: CSASPGGGGETQYF
CDR3nt: TGCAGTGCTAGTCCAGGGGGCGGAGGGGAGACCCAGTACTTC

v_gene: TRBV5-1
d_gene: -
j_gene: TRBJ1-1
abundance: -
CDR3aa: CASSLTFPATEAFF
CDR3nt: TGCGCCAGCAGCTTGACTTTTCCGGCCACTGAAGCTTTCTTT

v_gene: TRBV20-1
d_gene: -
j_gene: TRBJ2-5
abundance: few
CDR3aa: CSALTGETQYF
CDR3nt: TGCAGTGCTCTAACGGGAGAGACCCAGTACTTC

v_gene: TRBV10-3
d_gene: -
j_gene: TRBJ2-5
abundance: -
CDR3aa: CAISELNPRRGQETQYF
CDR3nt: TGTGCCATCAGTGAGTTAAACCCGCGCAGGGGCCAAGAGACCCAGTACTTC

v_gene: TRBV3-1
d_gene: TRBD1
j_gene: TRBJ2-6
abundance: -
CDR3aa: CASSQPSRDRVKGVLTF
CDR3nt: TGTGCCAGCAGCCAACCATCGAGGGACAGGGTAAAGGGCGTCCTGACTTTC

v_gene: TRBV27
d_gene: -
j_gene: TRBJ2-2
abundance: -
CDR3aa: CASSLMTRAGELFF
CDR3nt: TGTGCCAGCAGTCTGATGACGAGGGCCGGGGAGCTGTTTTTT

v_gene: TRBV2
d_gene: -
j_gene: TRBJ2-7
abundance: few
CDR3aa: CASKTADASVEQYF
CDR3nt: TGTGCCAGCAAGACGGCAGACGCGAGTGTTGAGCAGTACTTC

v_gene: TRBV5-1
d_gene: -
j_gene: TRBJ2-7
abundance: -
CDR3aa: CASSLESGTFFYEQYF
CDR3nt: TGCGCCAGCAGCTTGGAATCCGGGACGTTCTTTTACGAGCAGTACTTC

v_gene: TRBV20-1
d_gene: TRBD2
j_gene: TRBJ2-3
abundance: few
CDR3aa: CSARESSGAGDTQYF
CDR3nt: TGCAGTGCTAGAGAGTCTAGCGGGGCAGGCGATACGCAGTATTTT

v_gene: TRBV5-4
d_gene: -
j_gene: TRBJ1-5
abundance: many
CDR3aa: CASSLEDMPTVNSNQPQHF
CDR3nt: TGTGCCAGCAGCTTGGAGGACATGCCGACAGTCAATAGCAATCAGCCCCAGCATTTT

v_gene: TRBV7-8
d_gene: TRBD1
j_gene: TRBJ2-1
abundance: -
CDR3aa: CASSPLAGTGDNEQFF
CDR3nt: TGTGCCAGCAGCCCCCTGGCCGGGACAGGGGATAATGAGCAGTTCTTC

v_gene: TRBV4-1
d_gene: -
j_gene: TRBJ1-1
abundance: few
CDR3aa: CASSQISGNTEAFF
CDR3nt: TGCGCCAGCAGCCAAATCTCAGGGAACACTGAAGCTTTCTTT

v_gene: TRBV6-1
d_gene: -
j_gene: TRBJ1-1
abundance: -
CDR3aa: CATKTYEHTEAFF
CDR3nt: TGTGCCACCAAGACTTATGAGCACACTGAAGCTTTCTTT

v_gene: TRBV7-9
d_gene: -
j_gene: TRBJ2-7
abundance: -
CDR3aa: CASSPLTGSGHEQYF
CDR3nt: TGTGCCAGCAGCCCCTTAACAGGGAGCGGCCACGAGCAGTACTTC

v_gene: TRBV12-3/TRBV12-4
d_gene: -
j_gene: TRBJ1-1
abundance: many
CDR3aa: CASRGGGGRNTEAFF
CDR3nt: TGTGCCAGCAGGGGAGGGGGAGGGCGGAACACTGAAGCTTTCTTT

v_gene: TRBV14
d_gene: -
j_gene: TRBJ1-1
abundance: few
CDR3aa: CASSQDLYVNTEAFF
CDR3nt: TGTGCCAGCAGCCAAGATCTTTACGTGAACACTGAAGCTTTCTTT

v_gene: TRBV20-1
d_gene: -
j_gene: TRBJ2-3
abundance: few
CDR3aa: CSAYREIRTDTQYF
CDR3nt: TGCAGTGCTTACCGGGAGATCAGAACAGATACGCAGTATTTT